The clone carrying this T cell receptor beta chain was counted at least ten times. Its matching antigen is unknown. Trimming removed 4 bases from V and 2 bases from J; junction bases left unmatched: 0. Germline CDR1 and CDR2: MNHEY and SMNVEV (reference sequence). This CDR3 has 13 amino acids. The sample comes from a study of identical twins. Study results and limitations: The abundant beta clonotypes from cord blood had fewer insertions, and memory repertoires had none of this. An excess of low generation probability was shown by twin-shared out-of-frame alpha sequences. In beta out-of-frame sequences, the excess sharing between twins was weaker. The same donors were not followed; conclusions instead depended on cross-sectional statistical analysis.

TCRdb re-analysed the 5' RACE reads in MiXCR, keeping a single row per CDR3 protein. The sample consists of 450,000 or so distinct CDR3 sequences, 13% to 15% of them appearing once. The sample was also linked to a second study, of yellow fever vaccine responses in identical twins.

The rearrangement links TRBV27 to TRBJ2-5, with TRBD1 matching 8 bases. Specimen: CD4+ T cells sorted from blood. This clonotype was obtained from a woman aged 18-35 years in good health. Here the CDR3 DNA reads TGTGCCAGCAGTTGGACAGGGCAAGAGACCCAGTACTTC. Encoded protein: CASSWTGQETQYF.